A selection of T cell receptor beta chains follows, all from one sample in a study of OX40 agonist ivuxolimab in advanced cancers. TCRdb keeps only in-frame clones here, not all; method: immunoSEQ multiplex PCR. The table lists around 63,000 clones, around 74% of them singletons. Here the sequenced sample was CD4+ or CD8+ T cells sorted from blood, taken in a trial of the OX40 agonist ivuxolimab. The receptors shown here come from an adult with an advanced solid tumor such as melanoma, head and neck, liver or kidney cancer. CDR3s include the opening cysteine and the closing phenylalanine or tryptophan. The order of the fields is J gene, D gene, clone size, V gene, CDR3 DNA, CDR3 protein. D genes are given only for firm matches. The size of a clone is reported for some rows only, either as once, few or many, or as a class for expanded clones.

>TRBJ2-1|-|-|TRBV7-8
TGTGCCAGCAGCTCCCGGGGCGGGGTAGGGCCTTCCTACAATGAGCAGTTCTTC
CASSSRGGVGPSYNEQFF
>TRBJ1-2|TRBD1|-|TRBV11-2
TGTGCCAGCAGCTTATTTGCCGGGACAGGGGGCATAAACTATGGCTACACCTTC
CASSLFAGTGGINYGYTF
>TRBJ2-3|-|-|TRBV9
TGTGCCAGCAGCGGAACCCGAGGGGTTTGGGGGGATACGCAGTATTTT
CASSGTRGVWGDTQYF
>TRBJ1-1|-|few|TRBV28
TGTGCCAGCAGTTCGTCGCCAGGTGAAGCTTTCTTT
CASSSSPGEAFF
>TRBJ2-1|-|-|TRBV6-4
TGTGCCAGCTCCCCGGTAGAGAGCTCCTACAATGAGCAGTTCTTC
CASSPVESSYNEQFF
>TRBJ2-2|-|-|TRBV6-1
TGTGCCAGCAGTTTTAAACCAACCGGGGAGCTGTTTTTT
CASSFKPTGELFF
>TRBJ1-2|TRBD1|-|TRBV27
TGTGCCAGCAGTCCCGACAGGGCCAGATACTATGGCTACACCTTC
CASSPDRARYYGYTF
>TRBJ2-3|-|-|TRBV5-1
TGCGCCAGCCGCCCGGACGGATCTAGCACAGATACGCAGTATTTT
CASRPDGSSTDTQYF
>TRBJ2-1|-|-|TRBV29-1
TGCAGCGTTGAACTGGCTCTCCCGGGGAATGAGCAGTTCTTC
CSVELALPGNEQFF
>TRBJ1-1|TRBD1|-|TRBV19
TGTGCCAGTAGTATCGACAGGGGATCAAGGCCCACTGAAGCTTTCTTT
CASSIDRGSRPTEAFF
>TRBJ1-1|TRBD1|few|TRBV6-1
TGTGCCAGCAGACGGGACAGGGAATTTGAAGCTTTCTTT
CASRRDREFEAFF
>TRBJ2-5|TRBD2|-|TRBV4-3
TGCGCCAGCGGGACGTGGGGGGGGGAGACCCAGTACTTC
CASGTWGGETQYF
>TRBJ1-1|-|-|TRBV21-1
TGTGCCAGCAGGCCCAGTGTAGCTACACTTCGCACTGAAGCTTTCTTT
CASRPSVATLRTEAFF